This TCR beta chain is drawn from a study of T-cell reconstitution after alpha-beta-depleted transplantation in children (dated by TCRdb to 2016 to 2017). Describing the broader study: T-cell immune reconstitution after TCRalphabeta/CD19-depleted allogeneic hematopoietic cell transplantation in children was quantitatively tracked in the study by means of TCR repertoire profiling. The paper as a whole reports these results and caveats: About two months after transplant, the apparently early recovery of alphabetaT-cell counts reportedly depended on just several hundred clones that had expanded rapidly and came from non-depleted graft cells. The high TCRbeta diversity at day 60 in some patients was ascribed to recipient T cells and intrathymic progenitors that had survived conditioning. Hyperexpanded clone frequencies declined over subsequent months; after one year, T-cell counts and TCRbeta diversity were mostly attributed to newly produced T cells.

The sample's treatment or condition label is to be understood as: allogeneic hematopoietic cell transplantation with graft depleted of TCRalphabeta T cells and CD19 B cells. Transplant recipients were children who received TCRalphabeta/CD19-depleted allogeneic hematopoietic cell grafts. Turning to this clonotype: Its antigen is still unknown. No much larger clone is present one base from it, and per-base qualities are unavailable.

Relative to germline, V is missing 7 bases and J is missing 3 bases, with 5 bases of the junction outside any gene match. From its cysteine to its phenylalanine, the CDR3 spans 14 amino acids. The DNA shown is the 42-base CDR3, in frame from base 1. From the germline V gene, CDR1 is SGHTA and CDR2 is FQGNSA. The library was made by PCR. Instrument on record: Illumina HiSeq 2500. Molecular barcoding was employed in the preparation of TCR libraries, with unique molecular identifiers being used to normalize TCRbeta repertoire quantification. Through fastp at Q25 and MiXCR, TCRdb rebuilt clones from the public reads, retaining in-frame beta chains. Each CDR3 protein gets just one entry, which takes the most common genes and DNA from the rows behind it. The sample includes about 500,000 distinct CDR3 sequences, with about an eighth observed a single time. Jointly, the top ten make up 14% of the sample.

Recombination connected TRBV7-2 to TRBJ2-2, and TRBD1 matches 7 of the central bases. The sequence came from a female patient aged 2 to 10 who had a stem cell transplant for aplastic anemia, so the T cells may come from the graft donor. Sequenced material: PBMCs, mostly from graft donor cells, taken 180 days after TCRalphabeta/CD19-depleted stem cell transplant. The CDR3 has the sequence CASTEGAYTGELFF. The nucleotide sequence reads as follows: TGTGCCAGCACCGAGGGGGCGTACACCGGGGAGCTGTTTTTT.